This is a list of T cell receptor beta chains from one sample in a study of CD8 T cell repertoires and HIV-1 epitope variants. Data came from immunoSEQ multiplex PCR; TCRdb stores just in-frame clones and leaves some out. The table records 5,000 to 7,000 clones, approximately 60% of them present only once. Their antigens remain unidentified. The sequenced sample was cultured CD8+ T cells derived from PBMCs. Source of these receptors: a male donor with HIV. Both conserved end residues are part of each CDR3. A D gene is named only where the DNA matches it firmly. Some rows have no size entry. The others give once, few or many, or a class for an expanded clone.

len	d_gene	v_gene	j_gene	abundance	CDR3aa	CDR3nt
16	.	TRBV4-1	TRBJ1-2	once	CASSHEGHGANYGYTF	TGCGCCAGCAGCCACGAGGGGCACGGGGCCAACTATGGCTACACCTTC
14	.	TRBV9	TRBJ1-2	.	CASSVDEGWEGYTF	TGTGCCAGCAGCGTAGATGAAGGGTGGGAAGGCTACACCTTC
14	.	TRBV7-2	TRBJ2-7	.	CASSQGGQSYEQYF	TGTGCCAGCAGCCAAGGGGGGCAGAGCTACGAGCAGTACTTC
14	TRBD1	TRBV11-2	TRBJ2-2	.	CASSSTGIGGELFF	TGTGCCAGCAGCTCGACAGGGATTGGCGGGGAGCTGTTTTTT
15	TRBD2	TRBV10-2	TRBJ2-3	.	CASSEPSGSTDTQYF	TGCGCCAGCAGTGAGCCTAGCGGGAGCACAGATACGCAGTATTTT
14	.	TRBV10-3	TRBJ2-2	.	CAIRGGLNTGELFF	TGTGCCATCAGGGGGGGCCTGAACACCGGGGAGCTGTTTTTT
15	.	TRBV11-2	TRBJ1-5	.	CASSLGGPPNQPQHF	TGTGCCAGCAGCTTAGGGGGTCCGCCCAATCAGCCCCAGCATTTT
16	.	TRBV28	TRBJ1-2	few	CASSLHPTDYDYGYTF	TGTGCCAGCAGCCTCCATCCGACAGATTATGACTATGGCTACACCTTC
14	.	TRBV7-2	TRBJ2-2	.	CASSPGVNTGELFF	TGTGCCAGCAGCCCCGGGGTGAACACCGGGGAGCTGTTTTTT
16	TRBD2	TRBV5-1	TRBJ2-1	.	CASSPRLAGAPNEQFF	TGCGCCAGCAGCCCGCGACTAGCGGGGGCGCCCAATGAGCAGTTCTTC
15	TRBD1	TRBV2	TRBJ2-1	.	CASRLPGQVENEQFF	TGTGCCAGCAGACTTCCGGGACAGGTAGAAAATGAGCAGTTCTTC
14	TRBD1	TRBV13	TRBJ2-7	.	CASTLRGQHYEQYF	TGTGCCAGCACCCTTCGGGGACAGCACTACGAGCAGTACTTC
16	TRBD1	TRBV2	TRBJ1-5	.	CASRDRQGAGNQPQHF	TGTGCCAGCAGAGACCGACAGGGGGCCGGCAATCAGCCCCAGCATTTT
13	.	TRBV5-1	TRBJ1-2	few	CASTDRYNYGYTF	TGCGCCAGCACCGACAGGTATAACTATGGCTACACCTTC
13	.	TRBV7-9	TRBJ2-1	few	CASSSVRWSEQFF	TGTGCCAGCAGCTCCGTGAGGTGGAGTGAGCAGTTCTTC
14	.	TRBV7-9	TRBJ2-1	.	CASSFETIYNEQFF	TGTGCCAGCAGCTTTGAGACCATCTACAATGAGCAGTTCTTC
16	TRBD2	TRBV29-1	TRBJ2-7	.	CSVLPPTSGRPYEQYF	TGCAGCGTCTTACCCCCGACTAGCGGGAGGCCCTACGAGCAGTACTTC
19	TRBD1	TRBV11-2	TRBJ2-1	.	CASSSRKLVDRSSYNEQFF	TGTGCCAGCAGCTCCAGAAAGTTGGTGGACAGGTCGTCCTACAATGAGCAGTTCTTC
14	.	TRBV11-2	TRBJ2-2	.	CASSLARRTGELFF	TGTGCCAGCAGCTTAGCCCGGAGGACCGGGGAGCTGTTTTTT
13	.	TRBV11-1	TRBJ2-7	few	CASSLVGGYEQYF	TGTGCCAGCAGCTTAGTCGGCGGTTACGAGCAGTACTTC